One sample yielded the 28 T cell receptor beta chains listed below, sequenced in a study of blood T cell repertoires in COVID-19. TCRdb's copy holds only in-frame clones and misses some; the assay was immunoSEQ multiplex PCR. The sample carries about 33,000 clones, 75% to 85% recorded once. Sequences were obtained from peripheral blood. The receptors derive from a human donor in a cohort sampled during active COVID-19.

This chain links TRBV28 with TRBJ1-2, with 8 bases aligning to TRBD1. V lost 7 bases and J lost 4; bases outside the gene matches: 11. The germline V gene encodes CDR1 MDHEN and CDR2 SYDVKM. This CDR3 spans 15 amino acids. CDR3 nucleotide sequence: TGTGCCAGCACCTACCCGGGGACAGGAACCTATGGCTACACCTTC. Translating it yields CASTYPGTGTYGYTF.

V gene TRBV28 combines with J gene TRBJ2-5; 12 bases fit TRBD2. This CDR3 has 16 amino acids. Germline V CDR1 and CDR2: MDHEN, SYDVKM. Unmatched junction bases numbered 10, after V lost 6 bases and J lost 5 bases. The CDR3 DNA follows: TGTGCCAGCAGCCCAATCGGACTAGCGGGGAGGGAGACCCAGTACTTC. Its protein product is CASSPIGLAGRETQYF.

V and J are TRBV19 and TRBJ2-3; possibly TRBD2 for D (5 bases). CDR3 length: 16 amino acids. With 5 bases removed from V and 2 bases from J, the gap between germline ends came to 17 bases. The germline V gene encodes CDR1 LNHDA and CDR2 SQIVND (reference sequence). The CDR3 is CASSPPPGSTTDTQYF. The CDR3 bases are TGTGCCAGTAGTCCCCCCCCGGGGTCCACCACAGATACGCAGTATTTT.

The J gene is TRBJ2-7, the V gene TRBV6-5, with TRBD2 as a possible D gene (6 bases). This CDR3 is built from 14 residues. CDR1 and CDR2 from the germline V gene are MNHEY and SVGAGI. V was cut by 8 bases and J by 1 base, with 15 bases left in between. CDR3 coding DNA: TGTGCCAGCGACCTTGGGGCGGGGTCCTACGAGCAGTACTTC. Protein: CASDLGAGSYEQYF.

The chain has TRBV3-1 (or the pseudogene TRBV3-2) and TRBJ1-4; no firm D call. V was pared by 1 base and J by 6 bases, with 6 bases between. This CDR3 has 13 residues. The germline gives CDR1 LGHDT, CDR2 YNNKEL (reference sequence). DNA for the CDR3: TGTGCCAGCAGCCAAGGGGCGTATGAAAAACTGTTTTTT. This sequence encodes CASSQGAYEKLFF.

The chain employs TRBV29-1 and TRBJ2-7, with D unresolved. Germline V lookup: CDR1 SQVTM, CDR2 ANQGSEA. CDR3 length equals 12 residues. The ends were cut back, 5 bases at V and 2 bases at J, with 10 bases in the middle. The CDR3 sequence: CSVFGSAYEQYF. DNA for the CDR3: TGCAGCGTTTTTGGCTCAGCCTACGAGCAGTACTTC.

This rearrangement joins TRBV7-8 to TRBJ1-2; D possibly corresponds to TRBD1 (6 bases). Germline-derived CDR1 and CDR2 are SGHVS and FQNEAQ. V was pared by 5 bases and J by 8 bases, with 21 bases between. There are 15 residues in the CDR3. CDR3 residues: CASSKYRVGQEGYTF. The CDR3 DNA is TGTGCCAGCAGCAAATACAGGGTAGGCCAGGAGGGCTACACCTTC.

V usage is TRBV5-5 and J usage is TRBJ1-3; D gene ambiguous. There are 15 residues in the CDR3. Trimming shortened V by 0 bases and J by 0 bases, and 7 bases separated the two germline ends. CDR1 is SGHKS and CDR2 is YYEKEE in the germline V gene (reference sequence). The CDR3 DNA reads TGTGCCAGCAGCTTGGGCGGTAGCTCTGGAAACACCATATATTTT. It specifies CASSLGGSSGNTIYF.

The J gene is TRBJ2-3, the V gene TRBV28, with 8 bases identical to TRBD1. V lost 5 bases, J lost 3 bases, and 7 bases stayed unmatched. CDR1 MDHEN and CDR2 SYDVKM come from the germline V gene. The CDR3 is 15 amino acids. The CDR3 bases are TGTGCCAGCAGTAAAGGACAGGGTGAGACAGATACGCAGTATTTT. Protein sequence: CASSKGQGETDTQYF.

The chain employs TRBV12-5 and TRBJ2-3, with D perhaps TRBD2 (5 bases). The CDR3 has 14 amino acids. CDR1 and CDR2 from the germline V gene are LGHNT and FRNRAP. V lost 3 bases and J lost 2, with 9 bases in between. CDR3 protein: CASGFGRYTDTQYF. The DNA of the CDR3 is TGTGCTAGTGGTTTTGGGAGATACACAGATACGCAGTATTTT.

A single count supports this clone. The chain joins TRBV18 to TRBJ1-5; D uncertain. Germline V gene sequence: CDR1 KGHSH, CDR2 LQKENI. V was clipped by 2 bases and J by 7 bases, with 18 bases between them. There are 16 residues in the CDR3. The CDR3 nucleotides read TGTGCCAGCTCACCATCAGGCCCCTCCGTTGGGCAGCCCCAGCATTTT. Encoded protein: CASSPSGPSVGQPQHF.

This clone was picked up a small number of times. The chain joins TRBV19 to TRBJ2-5; D remains unclear. V was cut by 6 bases and J by 4 bases, with 9 bases left in between. Germline values: CDR1 LNHDA, CDR2 SQIVND (reference sequence). The CDR3 totals 12 residues. DNA for the CDR3: TGTGCCAGTAGGCAGGCTGGAGAGACCCAGTACTTC. This encodes CASRQAGETQYF.

This clone was recorded once. The chain joins TRBV5-1 to TRBJ2-1; D uncertain. The CDR3 runs to 13 residues. Germline CDR1 SGHRS, CDR2 YFSETQ. V gave up 3 bases and J gave up 4 bases, with 8 bases separating them. The DNA of the CDR3 is TGCGCCAGCAGCTCGAACCTATACAATGAGCAGTTCTTC. It translates to CASSSNLYNEQFF.

The gene calls are TRBV6-6 and TRBJ1-2; TRBD1 might be the D (5 bases). The CDR3 is 12 residues long. Per the germline V gene, CDR1 is MNHNY and CDR2 is SVGAGI (reference sequence). V lost 6 bases and J lost 4, with 9 bases in between. CDR3 in amino acids: CASRRDLYGYTF. Here the CDR3 DNA reads TGTGCCAGCAGGCGGGACCTCTATGGCTACACCTTC.

Only one count was recorded for this clone. The chain uses TRBV7-2 and TRBJ1-6, with D unresolved. Germline CDR1 reads SGHTA; CDR2 reads FQGNSA. This CDR3 region has 15 residues. The V gene lost 0 bases and the J gene lost 8 bases, with 11 bases spanning the gap. The CDR3 bases are TGTGCCAGCAGCTTAGCCCAGGTTGAGTATTCACCCCTCCACTTT. It yields the protein CASSLAQVEYSPLHF.

The chain links TRBV7-2 to TRBJ2-5; TRBD2 matches at 13 bases. There are 15 residues in the CDR3. Germline assignment: CDR1 SGHTA and CDR2 FQGNSA. The ends lost 4 bases at V and 4 bases at J; junction bases unmatched: 3. The CDR3 DNA sequence: TGTGCCAGCAGCTGGACTAGCGGGGGAGGAGAGACCCAGTACTTC. This gives the protein CASSWTSGGGETQYF. The variable domain in full, with the rest retrieved from reference TRBV7-2 and TRBJ2-5, is GAGVSQSPSNKVTEKGKDVELRCDPISGHTALYWYRQSLGQGLEFLIYFQGNSAPDKSGLPSDRFSAERTGGSVSTLTIQRTQQEDSAVYLCASSWTSGGGETQYFGPGTRLLVL.

The chain joins TRBV18 to TRBJ1-4; possible D gene TRBD1, 6 bases. From germline, CDR1 is KGHSH and CDR2 LQKENI. This CDR3 has 16 amino acids. Trimming took off 3 bases at V and 8 bases at J, with 19 bases between the two ends. The CDR3 reads CASSPSLQGGQEKLFF. The CDR3 DNA reads as TGTGCCAGCTCACCCTCCCTGCAGGGCGGACAGGAAAAACTGTTTTTT. The full variable domain, rest sourced from reference TRBV18 and TRBJ1-4, is NAGVMQNPRHLVRRRGQEARLRCSPMKGHSHVYWYRQLPEEGLKFMVYLQKENIIDESGMPKERFSAEFPKEGPSILRIQQVVRGDSAAYFCASSPSLQGGQEKLFFGSGTQLSVL.

The chain couples TRBV20-1 to TRBJ2-1, with 8 bases that match TRBD2. The germline CDR1 and CDR2 sequences are DFQATT and SNEGSKA (reference sequence). J was trimmed by 4 bases and V by 7 bases; bases with no gene match: 0. The CDR3 covers 11 residues. The CDR3 sequence is CSVAGYNEQFF. The DNA for the CDR3 is TGCAGTGTAGCGGGGTACAATGAGCAGTTCTTC.

This chain uses TRBV28 with TRBJ2-7; D is perhaps TRBD1 (5 bases). The germline V gene encodes CDR1 MDHEN and CDR2 SYDVKM. This CDR3 is built from 16 residues. Trimming pared 3 bases from V and 1 base from J, leaving 16 bases between. CDR3 nucleotides: TGTGCCAGCAGTTTCCCAGGCAGGGAAACATCCTACGAGCAGTACTTC. Its translation is CASSFPGRETSYEQYF.

This chain links TRBV4-3 with TRBJ2-6, with a possible D match to TRBD1 (5 bases). The CDR3 is made up of 14 amino acids. Deletions cut 0 bases from V and 10 bases from J, with 10 bases between. Germline lookup yields CDR1 LGHNA and CDR2 YSLEER. The CDR3 here is CASSQDLAGNVLTF. In DNA form, the CDR3 reads TGCGCCAGCAGCCAAGATCTCGCAGGGAACGTCCTGACTTTC.

The chain recombines TRBV2 with TRBJ2-7; 8 bases match TRBD1. Germline V gene data show CDR1 as SNHLY and CDR2 as FYNNEI. Germline trimming cut 3 bases from V and 4 bases from J; bases unmatched to any gene: 5. This CDR3 is built from 14 residues. CDR3 DNA: TGTGCCAGCAGTGATACAGGGGGGTTGTACGAGCAGTACTTC. Residues: CASSDTGGLYEQYF.

The chain employs TRBV28 and TRBJ1-1; 7 nucleotides line up with TRBD1. Germline trimming cut 8 bases from V and 6 bases from J; bases unmatched to any gene: 15. Germline V gene data show CDR1 as MDHEN and CDR2 as SYDVKM. The CDR3 covers 15 residues. DNA for the CDR3: TGTGCCAGCGGGACCGTTACAGGGGCAGGAGCTGAAGCTTTCTTT. Residues: CASGTVTGAGAEAFF.

The rearrangement links TRBV7-6 to TRBJ2-7, with D perhaps matching TRBD1 (6 bases). Between the trimmed V and J ends, which lost 5 bases and 5 bases, there was a span of 19 bases. The length of the CDR3 is 15 residues. Germline V gives CDR1 SGHVS, CDR2 FNYEAQ. The CDR3 DNA is TGTGCCAGCAGCACCCAACAGGGACCTGCCCACGAGCAGTACTTC. It is translated as CASSTQQGPAHEQYF.

This rearrangement joins TRBV23-1 to TRBJ2-7, with 7 nucleotides matching TRBD1. TRBV23-1 has ORF status, its function being uncertain. This CDR3 is built from 14 residues. J lost 4 bases, V lost 11 bases, and 14 bases had no gene match. The CDR3 is CAFIFGTETYEQYF. As DNA, the CDR3 is TGCGCCTTTATCTTCGGGACAGAGACATACGAGCAGTACTTC.

The gene calls are TRBV4-3 and TRBJ1-6; D gene ambiguous. The germline CDR1 and CDR2 sequences are LGHNA and YSLEER. The CDR3 sequence is 16 residues long. Trimming stripped 1 base from V and 0 bases from J, with 7 bases between. The CDR3 region is CASSQALSSYNSPLHF. The CDR3 bases are TGCGCCAGCAGCCAAGCCCTGAGCTCCTATAATTCACCCCTCCACTTT.

The J gene is TRBJ1-2, the V gene TRBV5-6, with D perhaps TRBD1 (5 bases). The CDR3 contains 15 residues. Germline V gene sequence: CDR1 SGHDT, CDR2 YYEEEE. V dropped 8 bases and J dropped 8 bases, with 25 bases sitting between them. CDR3 sequence (DNA): TGTGCCAGTCGGAAGACCCTCACGGTTCCAGGGGGCTACACCTTC. This gives the protein CASRKTLTVPGGYTF.

The chain recombines TRBV19 with TRBJ1-5; the D is unclear. The CDR3 length is 13 residues. Germline CDR1 and CDR2: LNHDA and SQIVND (reference sequence). The V end was cut by 5 bases, the J end by 7 bases, with 12 bases between. CDR3: CASSPGRVQPQHF. The DNA for the CDR3 is TGTGCCAGTAGTCCCGGGCGGGTCCAGCCCCAGCATTTT.

The chain combines TRBV5-5 with TRBJ1-4; 8 nucleotides agree with TRBD1. CDR3 length: 15 residues. Trimming removed 0 bases from V and 8 bases from J; junction bases left unmatched: 6. Germline CDR1 and CDR2: SGHKS and YYEKEE (reference sequence). CDR3 loop: CASSLEDRGGEKLFF. The CDR3, as DNA: TGTGCCAGCAGCTTGGAAGACAGGGGAGGCGAAAAACTGTTTTTT.